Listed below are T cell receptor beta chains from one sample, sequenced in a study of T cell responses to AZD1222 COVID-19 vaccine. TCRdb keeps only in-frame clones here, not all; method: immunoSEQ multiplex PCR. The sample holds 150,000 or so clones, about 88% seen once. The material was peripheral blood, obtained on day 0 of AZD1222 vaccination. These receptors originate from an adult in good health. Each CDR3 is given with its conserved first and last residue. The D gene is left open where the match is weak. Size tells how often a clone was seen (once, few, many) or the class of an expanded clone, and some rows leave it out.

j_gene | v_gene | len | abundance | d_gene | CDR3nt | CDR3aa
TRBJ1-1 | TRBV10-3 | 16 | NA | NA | TGTGCCATCAGTGAGCCCGACCGCCAGGGAAACACTGAAGCTTTCTTT | CAISEPDRQGNTEAFF
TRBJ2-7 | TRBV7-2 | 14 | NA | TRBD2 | TGTGCCAGCAGCTATCAAGCGGGAGTCTACGAGCAGTACTTC | CASSYQAGVYEQYF
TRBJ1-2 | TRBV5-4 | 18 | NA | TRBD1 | TGTGCCAGCAGCTCTCCGGGACAGGGGGGCTCAGCCAACTATGGCTACACCTTC | CASSSPGQGGSANYGYTF
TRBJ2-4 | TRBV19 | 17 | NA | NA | TGTGCCAGTAGTATAAGGATGGGGGGGGCAGCCAAAAACATTCAGTACTTC | CASSIRMGGAAKNIQYF
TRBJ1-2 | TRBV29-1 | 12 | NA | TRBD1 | TGCAGCGTCAGGACAGGGAACTATGGCTACACCTTC | CSVRTGNYGYTF
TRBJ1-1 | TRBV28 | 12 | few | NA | TGTGCCAGCAGTCGGGGACATTTAGAAGCTTTCTTT | CASSRGHLEAFF
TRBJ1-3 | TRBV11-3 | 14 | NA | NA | TGTGCCAGCAGCTCGGACCCACTTGGAAACACCATATATTTT | CASSSDPLGNTIYF
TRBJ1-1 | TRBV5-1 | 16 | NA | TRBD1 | TGCGCCAGCAGCTTGGCTGAGACAGGGGCCTCGGGTAAAACTTTCTTT | CASSLAETGASGKTFF
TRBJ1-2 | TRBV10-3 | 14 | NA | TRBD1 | TGTGCCATCAGGGGAGGGGGCAGGGGCTATGGCTACACCTTC | CAIRGGGRGYGYTF
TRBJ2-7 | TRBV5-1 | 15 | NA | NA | TGCGCCAGCAGCTTGGCAGCGGGCAGCTCCTACGAGCAGTACTTC | CASSLAAGSSYEQYF
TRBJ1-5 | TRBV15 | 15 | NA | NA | TGTGCCACCAGCAGAGCGATCGGGACTAATCAGCCCCAGCATTTT | CATSRAIGTNQPQHF
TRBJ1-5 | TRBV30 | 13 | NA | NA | TGTGCCTGGAGTAATGGAGGGGTGAGGCCCCAGCATTTT | CAWSNGGVRPQHF
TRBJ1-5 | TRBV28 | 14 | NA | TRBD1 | TGTGCCAGCAGACGGACAGGGGGGCGTCAGCCCCAGCATTTT | CASRRTGGRQPQHF
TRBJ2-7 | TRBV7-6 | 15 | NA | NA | TGTGCCAGCAGCTTAGCGGGAGGGGGGACCTACGAGCAGTACTTC | CASSLAGGGTYEQYF
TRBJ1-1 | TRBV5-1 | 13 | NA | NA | TGCGCCAGCGGCCGGGACCCGAACACTGAAGCTTTCTTT | CASGRDPNTEAFF
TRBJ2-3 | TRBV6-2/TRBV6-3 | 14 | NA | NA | TGTGCCAGCAGTTACACTTCAGGATCAGATACGCAGTATTTT | CASSYTSGSDTQYF
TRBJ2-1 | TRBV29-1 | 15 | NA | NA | TGCAGCGTTGAAAACAGGCAGGGCGCCTACAATGAGCAGTTCTTC | CSVENRQGAYNEQFF
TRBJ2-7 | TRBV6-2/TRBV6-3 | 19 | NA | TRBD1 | TGTGCCAGCAGTTACTCGAGGGGACGGGACAGATTTTTTCCCTACGAGCAGTACTTC | CASSYSRGRDRFFPYEQYF
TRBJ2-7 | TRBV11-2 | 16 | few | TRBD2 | TGTGCCAGCAGCTTAGCTCCTAGCGGGGGGGGCTACGAGCAGTACTTC | CASSLAPSGGGYEQYF
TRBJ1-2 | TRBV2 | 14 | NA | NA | TGTGCCAGCAGTTCTTACGGGGCCCTATATGGCTACACCTTC | CASSSYGALYGYTF
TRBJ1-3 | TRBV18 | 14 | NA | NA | TGTGCCAGCTCACCGGGCGGGGTCAGAAACACCATATATTTT | CASSPGGVRNTIYF
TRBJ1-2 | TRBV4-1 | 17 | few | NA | TGCGCCAGCAGCCAAGCTAGATGGGGGGTACTTGATAATGGCTACACCTTC | CASSQARWGVLDNGYTF
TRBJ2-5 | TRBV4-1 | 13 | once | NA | TGCGCCAGCAGCCAAGGGGTCCAAGAGACCCAGTACTTC | CASSQGVQETQYF
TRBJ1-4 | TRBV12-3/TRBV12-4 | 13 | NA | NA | TGTGCCAGCAGCCCCATCGGGAGCGAAAAACTGTTTTTT | CASSPIGSEKLFF
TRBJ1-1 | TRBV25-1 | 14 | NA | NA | TGTGCCAGCAGTGAAAAGGGCACCCGCACTGAAGCTTTCTTT | CASSEKGTRTEAFF
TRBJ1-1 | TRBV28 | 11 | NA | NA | TGTGCCAGCAGGGGGAACACTGAAGCTTTCTTT | CASRGNTEAFF
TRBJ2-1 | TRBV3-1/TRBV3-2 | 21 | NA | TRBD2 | TGTGCCAGCAGCCAAGTCGAGACTAGCGGGAGTCCTCCCTTCTCCTACAATGAGCAGTTCTTC | CASSQVETSGSPPFSYNEQFF
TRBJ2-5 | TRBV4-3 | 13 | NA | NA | TGCGCCAGCAGCCCGGGACCCGGTTGGGCCCAGTACTTC | CASSPGPGWAQYF
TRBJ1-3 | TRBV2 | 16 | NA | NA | TGTGCCAGCAGTGAAAGGGGCAGCCGAGCTGGAAACACCATATATTTT | CASSERGSRAGNTIYF
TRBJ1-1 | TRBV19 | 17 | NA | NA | TGTGCCAGTAGTAAAGGTGAGGATAGGGGAGGTTGGACTGAAGCTTTCTTT | CASSKGEDRGGWTEAFF
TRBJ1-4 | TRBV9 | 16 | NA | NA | TGTGCCAGCAGCCCACAGACCCCGACAGGCGACGAAAAACTGTTTTTT | CASSPQTPTGDEKLFF
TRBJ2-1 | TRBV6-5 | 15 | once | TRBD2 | TGTGCCAGCAGCCGCGGGAGGAGCTCCTACAATGAGCAGTTCTTC | CASSRGRSSYNEQFF
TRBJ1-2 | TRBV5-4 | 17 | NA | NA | TGTGCCAGCACCACATCCTGGGGGGCAGGGCTGGTGTATGGCTACACCTTC | CASTTSWGAGLVYGYTF
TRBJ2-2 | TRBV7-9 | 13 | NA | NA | TGTGCCAGCAGCTTAACAGGGACCGGGGAGCTGTTTTTT | CASSLTGTGELFF
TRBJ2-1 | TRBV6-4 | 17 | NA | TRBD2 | TGTGCCAGCAGCGAGAATCTACTAGCGGGAGGGCCGGATGAGCAGTTCTTC | CASSENLLAGGPDEQFF
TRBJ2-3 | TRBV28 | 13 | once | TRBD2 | TGTGCCGGCACTAGCGGCGGCACAGATACGCAGTATTTT | CAGTSGGTDTQYF
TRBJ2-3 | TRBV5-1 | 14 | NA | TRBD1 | TGCGCCAGCAGCAAGGGACAGAGCACAGATACGCAGTATTTT | CASSKGQSTDTQYF
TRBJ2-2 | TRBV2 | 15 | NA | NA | TGTGCCAGCAGGGTGATACGAGGGGAACAGGGGGAGCTGTTTTTT | CASRVIRGEQGELFF
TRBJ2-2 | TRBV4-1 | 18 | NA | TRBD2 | TGCGCCAGCAGCCAAGTACTTCCACTAGCGGGGAACACCGGGGAGCTGTTTTTT | CASSQVLPLAGNTGELFF
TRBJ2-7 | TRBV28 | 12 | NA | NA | TGTGCCAGCAGTTTATTGGGGTCCGAGCAGTACTTC | CASSLLGSEQYF
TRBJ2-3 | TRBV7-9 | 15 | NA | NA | TGTGCCAGCAGCTTTCCAGGGTTTAGCACAGATACGCAGTATTTT | CASSFPGFSTDTQYF
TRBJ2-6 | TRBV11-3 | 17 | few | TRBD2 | TGTGCCAGCAGCTTAGGGACTAGCAGCTCTGGGGCCAACGTCCTGACTTTC | CASSLGTSSSGANVLTF
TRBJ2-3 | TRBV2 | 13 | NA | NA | TGTGCCAGCTCCGGAGAAAGCACAGATACGCAGTATTTT | CASSGESTDTQYF
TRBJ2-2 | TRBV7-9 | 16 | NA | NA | TGTGCCAGCAGCGTGAGGGACATCGGTCTCACCGGGGAGCTGTTTTTT | CASSVRDIGLTGELFF
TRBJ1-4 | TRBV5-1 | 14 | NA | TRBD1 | TGCGCCAGCAGCTCTCAGGGGGCTAGTGAAAAACTGTTTTTT | CASSSQGASEKLFF
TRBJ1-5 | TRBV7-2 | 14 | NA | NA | TGTGCCAGCAGCCCCATGGGGGCCGCACAGCCCCAGCATTTT | CASSPMGAAQPQHF
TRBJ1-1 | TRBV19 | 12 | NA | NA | TGTGCCAGTAGTATGGGGAACACTGAAGCTTTCTTT | CASSMGNTEAFF
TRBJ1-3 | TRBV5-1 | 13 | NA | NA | TGCGCCAGCAGCTTGAACTCTGGAAACACCATATATTTT | CASSLNSGNTIYF
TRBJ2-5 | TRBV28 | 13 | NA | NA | TGTGCCAGCAGTTTGGCTAGCCGCGAGACCCAGTACTTC | CASSLASRETQYF
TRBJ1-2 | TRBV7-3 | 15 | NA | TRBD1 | TGTGCCAGCAGCCCGCCCGGGACAGACTATGCGGGCTACACCTTC | CASSPPGTDYAGYTF
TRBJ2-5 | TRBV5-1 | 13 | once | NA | TGCGCCAGCAGCGGCGGTGGGGGAGAGACCCAGTACTTC | CASSGGGGETQYF
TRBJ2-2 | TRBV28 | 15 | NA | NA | TGTGCCAGCAGTTCTGGTGGAGTGATGACCGGGGAGCTGTTTTTT | CASSSGGVMTGELFF
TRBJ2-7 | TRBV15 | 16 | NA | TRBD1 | TGTGCCACCAGCAGATCCGCGGGACAGGGTGCCTACGAGCAGTACTTC | CATSRSAGQGAYEQYF
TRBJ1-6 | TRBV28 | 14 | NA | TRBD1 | TGTGCCAGCAGCCCCACAGGGGGTGATTCACCCCTCCACTTT | CASSPTGGDSPLHF
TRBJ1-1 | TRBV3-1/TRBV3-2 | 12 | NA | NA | TGTGCCAGCAGCCAAGTGAACACTGAAGCTTTCTTT | CASSQVNTEAFF
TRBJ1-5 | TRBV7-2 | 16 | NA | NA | TGTGCCAGCAGCTTAGCGTACAGCCGGGGCAATCAGCCCCAGCATTTT | CASSLAYSRGNQPQHF
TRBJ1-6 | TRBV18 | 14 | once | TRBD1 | TGTGCCAGCTCGGGCCAGGGGGCCAATTCACCCCTCCACTTT | CASSGQGANSPLHF
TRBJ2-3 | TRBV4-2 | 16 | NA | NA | TGTGCCAGCAGCCCTCAATGGAGTATCTCCACAGATACGCAGTATTTT | CASSPQWSISTDTQYF
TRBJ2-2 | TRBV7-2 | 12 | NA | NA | TGTGCCAGCAGCACCTATGGGGGGGAGCTGTTTTTT | CASSTYGGELFF
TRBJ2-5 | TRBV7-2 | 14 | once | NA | TGTGCCAGCAGCTTATCGAGGGCCCAAGAGACCCAGTACTTC | CASSLSRAQETQYF